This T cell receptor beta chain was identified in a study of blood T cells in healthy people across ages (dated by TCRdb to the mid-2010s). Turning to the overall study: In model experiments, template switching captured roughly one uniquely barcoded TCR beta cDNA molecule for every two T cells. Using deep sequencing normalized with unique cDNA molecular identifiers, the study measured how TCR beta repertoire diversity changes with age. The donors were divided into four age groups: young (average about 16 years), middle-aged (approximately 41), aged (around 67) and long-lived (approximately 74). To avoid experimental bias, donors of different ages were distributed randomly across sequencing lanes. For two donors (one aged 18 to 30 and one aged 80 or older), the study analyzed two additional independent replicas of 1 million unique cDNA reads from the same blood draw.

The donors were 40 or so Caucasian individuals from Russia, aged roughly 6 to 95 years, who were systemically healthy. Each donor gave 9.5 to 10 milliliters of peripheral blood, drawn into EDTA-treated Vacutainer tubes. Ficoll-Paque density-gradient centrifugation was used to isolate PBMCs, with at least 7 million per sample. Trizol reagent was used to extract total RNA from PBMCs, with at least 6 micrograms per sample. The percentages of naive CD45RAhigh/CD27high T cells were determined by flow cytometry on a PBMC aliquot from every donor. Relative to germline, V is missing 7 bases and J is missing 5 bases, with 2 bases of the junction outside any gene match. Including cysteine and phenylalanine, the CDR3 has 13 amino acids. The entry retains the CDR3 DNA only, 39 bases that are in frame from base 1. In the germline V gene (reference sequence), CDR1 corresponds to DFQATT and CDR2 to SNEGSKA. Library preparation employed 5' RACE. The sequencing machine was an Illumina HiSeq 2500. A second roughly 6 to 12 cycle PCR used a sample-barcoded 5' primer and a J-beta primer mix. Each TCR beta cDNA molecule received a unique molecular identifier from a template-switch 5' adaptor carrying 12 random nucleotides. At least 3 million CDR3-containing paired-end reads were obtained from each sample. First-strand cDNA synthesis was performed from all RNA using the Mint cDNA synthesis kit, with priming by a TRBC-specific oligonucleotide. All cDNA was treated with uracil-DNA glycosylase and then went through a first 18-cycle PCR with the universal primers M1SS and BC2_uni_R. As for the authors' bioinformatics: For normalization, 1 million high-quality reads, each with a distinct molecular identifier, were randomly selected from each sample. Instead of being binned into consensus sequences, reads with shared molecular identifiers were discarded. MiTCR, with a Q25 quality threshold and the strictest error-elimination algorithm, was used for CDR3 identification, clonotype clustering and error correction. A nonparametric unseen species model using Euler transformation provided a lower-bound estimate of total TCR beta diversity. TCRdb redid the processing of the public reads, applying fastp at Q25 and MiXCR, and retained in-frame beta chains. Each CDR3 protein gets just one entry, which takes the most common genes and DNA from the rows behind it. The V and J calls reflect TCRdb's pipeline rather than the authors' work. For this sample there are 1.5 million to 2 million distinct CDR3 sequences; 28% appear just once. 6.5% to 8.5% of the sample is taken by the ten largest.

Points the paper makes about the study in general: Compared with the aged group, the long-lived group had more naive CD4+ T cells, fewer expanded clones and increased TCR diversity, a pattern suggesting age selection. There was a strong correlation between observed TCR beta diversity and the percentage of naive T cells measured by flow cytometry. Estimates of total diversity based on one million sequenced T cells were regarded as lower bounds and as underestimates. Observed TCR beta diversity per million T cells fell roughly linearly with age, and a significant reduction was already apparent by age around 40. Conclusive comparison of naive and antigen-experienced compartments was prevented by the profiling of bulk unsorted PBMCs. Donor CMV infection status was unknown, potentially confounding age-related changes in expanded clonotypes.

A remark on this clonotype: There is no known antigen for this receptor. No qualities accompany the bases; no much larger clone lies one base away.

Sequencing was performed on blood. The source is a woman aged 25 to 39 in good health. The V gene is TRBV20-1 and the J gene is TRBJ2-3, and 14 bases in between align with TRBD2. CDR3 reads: CSGGTSGRDTQYF. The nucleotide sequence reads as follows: TGCAGTGGCGGGACTAGCGGGAGAGATACGCAGTATTTT.